This entry describes one T cell receptor (beta chain). This specimen comes from a study of early T cells in non-severe SARS-CoV-2 infection. Germline-derived CDR1 and CDR2 are MNHEY and SMNVEV (reference sequence). The CDR3 is made up of 17 amino acids. Trimming cost V 4 bases and J 4 bases, with 19 bases left between them. Researchers attached unique molecular identifiers to individual cDNA molecules. TCRdb redid the calling of the 5' RACE reads with MiXCR, one entry per CDR3 protein. The sample carries 52,000 or so distinct CDR3 sequences, around 6.6% recorded once. Here the sequenced sample was whole blood, taken at baseline. V is TRBV27 and J is TRBJ1-4; D gene uncertain. The clonotype comes from an adult who was a healthcare worker with PCR-confirmed SARS-CoV-2 infection or an uninfected control (not recorded which). In nucleotides, the CDR3 is TGTGCCAGCAGTTCGGGATACCAGTTAAGGGATAATGAAAAACTGTTTTTT. It is translated as CASSSGYQLRDNEKLFF.